The subject of this entry is one TCR beta chain. The data stem from a study of blood T cell repertoires in COVID-19. Study information: Both acute and convalescent COVID-19 samples were obtained from the United States, Italy and Spain. The analysed material was cDNA or gDNA that came from T cells, B-cell-depleted T cells, or PBMCs.

J gave up 6 bases and V 3 bases, and 13 bases lay outside the gene matches. In germline, CDR1 is SGDLS, CDR2 YYNGEE. This CDR3 comprises 17 residues. As handled by the study authors: Estimated nucleated cell counts came from reference gene primer amplification. Assay used: immunoSEQ multiplex PCR; TCRdb lists only in-frame clones, some missing. V, J and clone size reflect that table, while D and trimming were determined from the DNA. The sample has 250,000 to 300,000 clones, approximately 87% seen once. The sequence derives from a man aged 60-69 years who had recovered from COVID-19. V usage is TRBV9 and J usage is TRBJ2-2; TRBD2 agrees at 8 bases. Sequencing was done on a sample of peripheral blood. CDR3 nucleotides: TGTGCCAGCAGCGCCCAGATAGGCGGGGGGAGGTCCGGGGAGCTGTTTTTT. Its translation: CASSAQIGGGRSGELFF.